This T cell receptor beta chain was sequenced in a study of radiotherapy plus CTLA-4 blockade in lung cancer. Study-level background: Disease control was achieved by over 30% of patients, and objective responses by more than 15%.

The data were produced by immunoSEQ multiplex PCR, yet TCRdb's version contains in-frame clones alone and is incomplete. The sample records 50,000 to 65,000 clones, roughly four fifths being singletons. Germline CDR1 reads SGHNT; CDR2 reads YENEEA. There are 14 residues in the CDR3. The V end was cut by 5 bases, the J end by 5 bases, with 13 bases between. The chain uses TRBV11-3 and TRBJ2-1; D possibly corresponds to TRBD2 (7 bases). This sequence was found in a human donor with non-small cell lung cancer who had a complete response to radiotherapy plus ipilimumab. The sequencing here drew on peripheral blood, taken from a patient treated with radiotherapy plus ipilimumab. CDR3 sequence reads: CASSVGGGDNEQFF. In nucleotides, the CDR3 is TGTGCCAGCAGCGTAGGGGGAGGGGACAATGAGCAGTTCTTC.